The clone carrying this TCR beta chain occurred once. The antigen is undetermined. In germline, CDR1 is SGHTS, CDR2 YDEGEE. The CDR3 is 15 residues long. The V end was cut by 2 bases, the J end by 5 bases, with 17 bases between. The sample belongs to a study of cytomegalovirus exposure and HLA in healthy donors. Findings of the study overall: A reported reduction in N-insertions relative to the roughly 700-donor mean was seen in an Asian-associated ancestry cluster in a later analysis.

The primer mix had 60 Vbeta and 13 Jbeta primers. The method was immunoSEQ multiplex PCR; TCRdb's version includes in-frame clones alone and lacks a portion of them. The sample yields around 200,000 clones, roughly 88% seen once. The clonotype comes from a girl aged 2 to 10 in good health and CMV-seropositive. The sequenced material came from PBMCs. The chain links TRBV5-8 to TRBJ2-7; D is perhaps TRBD2 (6 bases). In DNA form, the CDR3 reads TGTGCCAGCAGCTTCGATCCCGGGACTCAAGACGAGCAGTACTTC. Residues: CASSFDPGTQDEQYF.